Detailed here is one TCR beta chain. Its matching antigen is unknown. TCRdb reanalysed the reads using MiXCR and keeps one entry per CDR3 protein. The table has approximately 910,000 distinct CDR3 sequences, less than 35% seen once. The data originate from a study of T cell repertoires in cytomegalovirus infection. Study-wide background: The authors used CMV epitopes that were HLA-C-restricted (recently identified) and HLA-B-restricted (well studied). In public TCR beta signatures, there were indications of both CMV infection and matching HLA type. Whole-study findings and limits: CMV-specific TCR beta clonotypes restricted by HLA-C were the ones dominating the ex vivo response.

After removal of 2 bases from V and 2 bases from J, the junction contained 9 bases not matched to a gene. This CDR3 region has 17 residues. Germline V gives CDR1 MNHNS, CDR2 SASEGT. This sequence joins TRBV6-1 and TRBJ2-1, with 7 nucleotides matching TRBD1. The TCR sequence derives from a human donor in good health (CMV status not recorded). Some clones in this sample may be carry-over from other donors' samples. The sequencing used cultured CD8+ T cells from PBMCs, collected from culture after CMV antigen stimulation. The CDR3 DNA reads as TGTGCCAGCAGTGAACTTTACCGGGACAGCACCTACAATGAGCAGTTCTTC. Protein sequence: CASSELYRDSTYNEQFF.